One sample yielded the 13 T cell receptor beta chains listed below, sequenced in a study of identical twins. TCRdb reprocessed the 5' RACE reads with MiXCR, giving one entry per CDR3 protein. The sample records approximately 190,000 distinct CDR3 sequences, more than 15% being singletons. These data were likewise used in another study, on T cells expressing NK-cell markers.

The sample taken for sequencing was CD8+ T cells sorted from blood. The receptors were sampled from a young woman in good health.

This chain uses TRBV9 with TRBJ2-1, with D possibly matching TRBD2 (6 bases). The V end lost 0 bases, the J end lost 13 bases, and 14 bases lay between the germline ends. In germline, CDR1 is SGDLS, CDR2 YYNGEE. The length of the CDR3 is 13 residues. The CDR3 protein is CASSVETGALQFF. The CDR3 DNA sequence: TGTGCCAGCAGCGTAGAGACGGGAGCGCTTCAGTTCTTC.

This clonotype was recorded a few times. The V gene is TRBV27, the J gene TRBJ2-7; D not certain. The germline V gene has CDR1 MNHEY and CDR2 SMNVEV (reference sequence). V was cut by 2 bases and J by 2 bases, with 7 bases left in between. The CDR3 is 13 amino acids. The CDR3 nucleotides read TGTGCCAGCAGTTTAAGACAAGCCTACGAGCAGTACTTC. Amino acids: CASSLRQAYEQYF.

The chain employs TRBV6-2 or TRBV6-3 and TRBJ2-7; D is uncertain. With 6 bases removed from V and 1 base from J, the gap between germline ends came to 13 bases. Germline loops: CDR1 MNHEY, CDR2 SVGEGT. The CDR3 totals 14 residues. DNA of the CDR3: TGTGCCAGCAGCCCCCGAGGAAAGTCCTACGAGCAGTACTTC. Its translation: CASSPRGKSYEQYF.

V and J are TRBV5-8 and TRBJ1-2; no definite D call. The V and J ends lost 4 bases and 8 bases respectively, with 15 bases between them. The V gene's germline CDR1 is SGHTS and CDR2 YDEGEE. There are 13 residues in the CDR3. Here the CDR3 reads CASSPRFLEGYTF. Written as DNA, the CDR3 is TGTGCCAGCAGCCCTAGGTTTCTGGAGGGCTACACCTTC. The whole variable domain, filled in from reference TRBV5-8 and TRBJ1-2, reads EAGVTQSPTHLIKTRGQQATLRCSPISGHTSVYWYQQALGLGLQFLLWYDEGEERNRGNFPPRFSGRQFPNYSSELNVNALELEDSALYLCASSPRFLEGYTFGSGTRLTVV.

The chain couples TRBV29-1 to TRBJ1-4; 8 bases are shared with TRBD1. Germline values: CDR1 SQVTM, CDR2 ANQGSEA. V lost 5 bases and J lost 6; bases outside the gene matches: 5. This CDR3 is built from 13 residues. In nucleotides, the CDR3 is TGCAGCGTTCCGGGACAGGTCGATGAAAAACTGTTTTTT. It is translated as CSVPGQVDEKLFF.

On this clonotype itself: A read error may account for a junction end that differs from germline. The J gene is TRBJ2-1, the V gene TRBV3-1, with 11 bases identical to TRBD2. Germline assignment: CDR1 LGHDT and CDR2 YNNKEL (reference sequence). This CDR3 spans 17 amino acids. The DNA of the CDR3 is TGTGCCACCAGCTTCTACGCACTAGCGGGAGTCGGCGATGAGCAGTTCTTC. Translated, it gives CATSFYALAGVGDEQFF.

The gene calls are TRBV20-1 and TRBJ2-7; 10 nucleotides match TRBD2. CDR3 size: 15 residues. The junction had 7 bases not matched to a gene; V was cut back by 3 bases and J by 2 bases. The V gene's germline CDR1 is DFQATT and CDR2 SNEGSKA (reference sequence). The CDR3 loop reads CSASELAGSTYEQYF. DNA for the CDR3: TGCAGTGCTAGTGAACTAGCGGGGAGTACCTACGAGCAGTACTTC.

The chain carries TRBV5-6 and TRBJ2-3; D is possibly TRBD2 (5 bases). There are 17 residues in the CDR3. Germline V lookup: CDR1 SGHDT, CDR2 YYEEEE. V lost 2 bases to trimming and J lost 0 bases, with 16 bases between them. In nucleotides, the CDR3 is TGTGCCAGCAGCTTTTTCCCTAGCTCCCTCAGCACAGATACGCAGTATTTT. The encoded protein is CASSFFPSSLSTDTQYF.

V is TRBV12-3 or TRBV12-4 and J is TRBJ2-1; the D gene is possibly TRBD1 (6 bases). The CDR3 length is 14 residues. V was cut by 3 bases and J by 8 bases, with 14 bases left in between. This chain's CDR3 is CASSFGIAGDEQFF. The CDR3, as DNA: TGTGCCAGCAGTTTTGGTATCGCAGGGGATGAGCAGTTCTTC.

This clonotype was seen a few times. The rearrangement joins TRBV4-1 to TRBJ2-2, with D perhaps being TRBD1 or TRBD2 (6 bases each). The CDR3 spans 16 residues. V shed 5 bases and J shed 3 bases, with 16 bases lying between them. Germline assignment: CDR1 MGHRA and CDR2 YSYEKL. The CDR3 loop reads CASSSPGAGDTGELFF. CDR3 nucleotides: TGCGCCAGCAGCTCCCCGGGGGCAGGGGACACCGGGGAGCTGTTTTTT.

This clonotype was detected a few times. The chain has TRBV3-1 and TRBJ2-7; possible D gene TRBD1, 5 bases. V lost 7 bases and J lost 2, with 12 bases in between. This CDR3 has 13 amino acids. Germline V gene sequence: CDR1 LGHDT, CDR2 YNNKEL (reference sequence). The CDR3 DNA reads TGTGCCAGCAAAACCAAGGGGACCTACGAGCAGTACTTC. Protein: CASKTKGTYEQYF.

The J gene is TRBJ1-1, the V gene TRBV14; tentatively, D is TRBD1 (6 bases). V lost 0 bases, J lost 11 bases, and 16 bases lay in between. This CDR3 has 14 amino acids. Per germline, CDR1 SGHDN and CDR2 FVKESK. The CDR3 DNA reads TGTGCCAGCAGCCAAGAAAATACTATCGGGGGCGCTTTCTTT. This translates into CASSQENTIGGAFF.

V usage is TRBV5-6 and J usage is TRBJ1-1; no definite D call. CDR3 length: 15 amino acids. V dropped 2 bases and J dropped 0 bases, with 11 bases sitting between them. Germline CDR1 is SGHDT and CDR2 is YYEEEE. CDR3 DNA: TGTGCCAGCAGCTTTGGTTTAGGCATGAACACTGAAGCTTTCTTT. Its protein is CASSFGLGMNTEAFF.